This T cell receptor beta chain was obtained from a study of blood T cells in healthy people across ages. About the study: Template switching picked up about one barcoded beta molecule for each two T cells.

This clonotype was recorded a few times. Its antigen is undetermined. The study, taken as a whole, reports: Per million T cells, TCR beta diversity dropped about linearly as age rose. The diversity estimates, figures obtained from one million T cells, were considered underestimates.

Combining a sample-barcoded 5' primer with a J-beta primer mix, a second PCR ran for roughly 6 to 12 cycles. Through a template-switch adaptor with 12 random nucleotides, each cDNA molecule received a tag. One entry per CDR3 protein, called by TCRdb with MiXCR from the 5' RACE reads. The table records just under 750,000 distinct CDR3 sequences, over 20% of them present only once. V was shortened by 4 bases and J by 0 bases, with 13 bases between the two germline ends. The germline CDR1 and CDR2 sequences are SGHRS and YFSETQ. This CDR3 has 16 residues. This chain connects TRBV5-1 to TRBJ1-4; D possibly corresponds to TRBD1 (5 bases). The sequence was obtained from a man aged 65-85 years in good health. The sample was blood. The CDR3 DNA follows: TGCGCCAGCAGCCCCGACAGTGCTACAACTAATGAAAAACTGTTTTTT. It translates to CASSPDSATTNEKLFF.